These 31 T cell receptor beta chains came from one sample sequenced in a study of identical twins. TCRdb reprocessed the 5' RACE reads with MiXCR, giving one entry per CDR3 protein. The sample consists of hundreds of thousands of distinct CDR3 sequences, around 12% of them appearing once. This sample was shared with a second study, whose subject was yellow fever vaccine responses in identical twins.

Material for sequencing was PBMCs. The receptors were gathered from a woman younger than 35 in good health.

The chain carries TRBV6-2 or TRBV6-3 and TRBJ2-1; maybe TRBD2 (6 bases). This CDR3 is 15 amino acids long. The V gene's germline CDR1 is MNHEY and CDR2 SVGEGT. Trimming stripped 0 bases from V and 9 bases from J, with 15 bases between. As DNA, the CDR3 is TGTGCCAGCAGTTACTCCTTTGGAGGGCTCGGTGAGCAGTTCTTC. Protein: CASSYSFGGLGEQFF.

In this sample, this clonotype turned up a few times. The chain is built from TRBV7-9 and TRBJ2-4; perhaps TRBD2 as D (5 bases). The length of the CDR3 is 16 residues. Trimming shortened V by 5 bases and J by 3 bases, and 17 bases separated the two germline ends. Per germline, CDR1 SEHNR and CDR2 FQNEAQ (reference sequence). The CDR3 loop is CASSPRVGVGKNIQYF. The CDR3 DNA is TGTGCCAGCAGCCCGAGGGTGGGAGTCGGCAAAAACATTCAGTACTTC.

Ten or more counts support this clonotype. The chain carries TRBV20-1 and TRBJ2-5; no clear D gene. Between the trimmed V and J ends, which lost 3 bases and 1 base, there was a span of 12 bases. Germline lookup yields CDR1 DFQATT and CDR2 SNEGSKA (reference sequence). CDR3 length: 14 amino acids. The CDR3 DNA is TGCAGTGCTAGGGGCGTCAGTTCCCAAGAGACCCAGTACTTC. Translation: CSARGVSSQETQYF.

The chain is built from TRBV20-1 and TRBJ2-7; weak D call: TRBD2 (6 bases). CDR3 length equals 11 residues. In germline, CDR1 is DFQATT, CDR2 SNEGSKA (reference sequence). The V and J ends lost 6 bases and 3 bases respectively, with 9 bases between them. The chain's CDR3 is CSAGGVYEQYV. CDR3 sequence (DNA): TGCAGTGCAGGAGGGGTCTACGAGCAGTACGTC.

The rearrangement joins TRBV7-3 to TRBJ2-3, with 9 bases identical to TRBD2. Trimming at V came to 4 bases and at J to 4 bases, leaving 6 bases not matched to a gene. The CDR3 consists of 15 residues. From germline, CDR1 is SGHTA and CDR2 FQGTGA. As DNA, the CDR3 is TGTGCCAGCAGCTCAATAGCGGGAGTTGCAGATACGCAGTATTTT. Its translation: CASSSIAGVADTQYF.

This clonotype has more than one count but fewer than ten. The V and J genes are TRBV18 and TRBJ2-3, with TRBD1 matching over 7 bases. After removal of 3 bases from V and 6 bases from J, the junction contained 6 bases not matched to a gene. CDR1 and CDR2 from the germline V gene are KGHSH and LQKENI. The CDR3 is made up of 14 amino acids. The DNA for the CDR3 is TGTGCCAGCTCACCGACAGGGCTTAGGGATACGCAGTATTTT. It codes for CASSPTGLRDTQYF.

Only a few counts were recorded for this clonotype. The chain uses TRBV12-3 or TRBV12-4 and TRBJ2-2; unclear D gene. The CDR3 loop spans 15 amino acids. The V end was cut by 0 bases, the J end by 5 bases, with 10 bases between. The CDR3 DNA reads as TGTGCCAGCAGTTTAGCGTTGGGAAGGACCGGGGAGCTGTTTTTT. It translates to CASSLALGRTGELFF.

In this sample, this clonotype turned up a few times. The J gene is TRBJ2-2, the V gene TRBV12-3 or TRBV12-4; D unresolved. The V end was cut by 2 bases, the J end by 6 bases, with 7 bases between. This CDR3 is 13 amino acids long. CDR3 nucleotide sequence: TGTGCCAGCAGTTTACTAGGGCCCGGGGAGCTGTTTTTT. The encoded protein is CASSLLGPGELFF.

This chain joins TRBV5-1 and TRBJ2-5; the D gene is possibly TRBD1 (6 bases). The germline V gene encodes CDR1 SGHRS and CDR2 YFSETQ. The CDR3 sequence is 15 residues long. V was cut by 4 bases and J by 5 bases, with 18 bases left in between. In DNA, the CDR3 is TGCGCCAGCAGCCTCATGGGGGCCAAGTCGGAGACCCAGTACTTC. It codes for CASSLMGAKSETQYF.

This clonotype was seen ten or more times. This chain uses TRBV12-3 or TRBV12-4 with TRBJ1-5, with 8 positions matching TRBD1. The CDR3 runs to 17 residues. V dropped 6 bases and J dropped 2; count of bases not matched to a gene: 12. As DNA, the CDR3 is TGTGCCAGCAGCCCAGACAGGGGCTCAAGGGGCAATCAGCCCCAGCATTTT. Protein sequence: CASSPDRGSRGNQPQHF.

This chain joins TRBV7-3 and TRBJ2-3; D unclear. V lost 2 bases and J 2 bases, leaving 14 bases between the germline ends. Germline V gene lookup returns CDR1 SGHTA and CDR2 FQGTGA. CDR3 length: 16 amino acids. CDR3 nucleotide sequence: TGTGCCAGCAGCTTATGGGGTCGAGGCTCCACAGATACGCAGTATTTT. It specifies CASSLWGRGSTDTQYF.

The table lists this clonotype with many counts. V and J are TRBV7-2 and TRBJ2-3; 8 bases are shared with TRBD1. Germline CDR1 is SGHTA and CDR2 is FQGNSA. The CDR3 is made up of 15 amino acids. The V and J ends lost 5 bases and 3 bases, in that order; junction bases with no gene match: 7. The CDR3 sequence: CASSLTGARTDTQYF. The DNA for the CDR3 is TGTGCCAGCAGCCTGACAGGGGCGAGGACAGATACGCAGTATTTT.

This sequence joins TRBV5-1 and TRBJ1-3; D not resolved. Trimming cost V 4 bases and J 2 bases, with 10 bases left between them. Germline V CDR1 and CDR2: SGHRS, YFSETQ. The CDR3 extends over 14 amino acids. This CDR3 is CASSPAGTGNTIYF. The CDR3 region has the DNA TGCGCCAGCAGCCCAGCGGGGACTGGAAACACCATATATTTT.

This clonotype occurred many times. The rearrangement joins TRBV5-1 to TRBJ2-3; TRBD1 is a possible D gene (7 bases). V lost 2 bases and J lost 0, with 10 bases in between. The CDR3 length is 15 residues. The germline V gene encodes CDR1 SGHRS and CDR2 YFSETQ. The CDR3 DNA follows: TGCGCCAGCAGCTTCAGGGGGACTAGCACAGATACGCAGTATTTT. Encoded protein: CASSFRGTSTDTQYF.

This clonotype has only a few counts. This could be a read error, since a much larger clone is one nucleotide away. The CDR3 DNA follows: TGTGCCAGCACCTCTAGCACAGATACGCAGTATTTT. Amino acids: CASTSSTDTQYF. The V gene is TRBV12-3 or TRBV12-4, the J gene TRBJ2-3; no firm D call. Trimming took 7 bases from V and 0 from J, leaving 5 bases between them. The CDR3 is made up of 12 amino acids.

This clonotype was picked up many times. This rearrangement joins TRBV28 to TRBJ2-7, with TRBD1 matching 10 bases. Unmatched junction bases numbered 12, after V lost 3 bases and J lost 1 base. The CDR3 loop spans 18 amino acids. The germline V gene encodes CDR1 MDHEN and CDR2 SYDVKM. The DNA for the CDR3 is TGTGCCAGCAGTTTTGTATGGGGACAGGGGCGTTCGTCCTACGAGCAGTACTTC. Its translation is CASSFVWGQGRSSYEQYF.

This clonotype was seen a few times. The rearrangement joins TRBV20-1 to TRBJ2-5; the match to TRBD1 covers 8 bases. V shed 1 base, J shed 4 bases, and the junction held 5 bases outside the gene matches. In germline, CDR1 is DFQATT, CDR2 SNEGSKA (reference sequence). CDR3 length equals 14 residues. CDR3 coding DNA: TGCAGTGCTAGAGGGGGGCAGGGGGCAGAGACCCAGTACTTC. This codes for CSARGGQGAETQYF.

CDR3 sequence reads: CASTRGQQETQYF. The CDR3 DNA is TGTGCCAGCACCCGCGGGCAGCAAGAGACCCAGTACTTC. This chain links TRBV3-1 with TRBJ2-5; TRBD2 might be the D (5 bases). V was cut by 7 bases and J by 2 bases, with 11 bases left in between. The CDR3 is made up of 13 amino acids. Germline V gene data show CDR1 as LGHDT and CDR2 as YNNKEL (reference sequence).

CDR3 protein: CASSYRGPTDTQYF. DNA of the CDR3: TGTGCCAGCAGCTACAGGGGACCCACAGATACGCAGTATTTT. The genes are TRBV7-6 and TRBJ2-3; 7 bases line up with TRBD1. The CDR3 is made up of 14 amino acids. Germline V gene data show CDR1 as SGHVS and CDR2 as FNYEAQ. With V trimmed by 4 bases and J by 2 bases, 3 bases remained unmatched. Drawing the rest from reference TRBV7-6 and TRBJ2-3, the complete variable domain is GAGVSQSPRYKVTKRGQDVALRCDPISGHVSLYWYRQALGQGPEFLTYFNYEAQQDKSGLPNDRFSAERPEGSISTLTIQRTEQRDSAMYRCASSYRGPTDTQYFGPGTRLTVL.

This clonotype was seen repeatedly, ten times or more. The CDR3 reads CASSRAVNEQFF. In DNA form, the CDR3 reads TGTGCCAGCAGCCGGGCGGTTAATGAGCAGTTCTTC. V and J are TRBV7-9 and TRBJ2-1, with D unresolved. V was trimmed by 5 bases and J by 7 bases, leaving 9 bases between them. The CDR3 has 12 amino acids. The germline gives CDR1 SEHNR, CDR2 FQNEAQ (reference sequence).

This clonotype has only a few counts. The gene calls are TRBV9 and TRBJ2-1; 10 bases align to TRBD2. Trimming at V came to 1 base and at J to 7 bases, leaving 5 bases not matched to a gene. From germline, CDR1 is SGDLS and CDR2 YYNGEE. The CDR3 totals 15 residues. The CDR3 DNA reads as TGTGCCAGCAGCGTAACTAGCGGGATAAATAATGAGCAGTTCTTC. As protein: CASSVTSGINNEQFF.

V gene TRBV29-1 combines with J gene TRBJ2-7, with 10 bases aligning to TRBD1. With V trimmed by 3 bases and J by 3 bases, 5 bases remained unmatched. In germline, CDR1 is SQVTM, CDR2 ANQGSEA. This CDR3 contains 14 residues. CDR3 DNA sequence: TGCAGCGTTGACACCGGGACAGGGGACTACGAGCAGTACTTC. It codes for CSVDTGTGDYEQYF.

This clonotype was seen only a few times. The J gene is TRBJ2-3, the V gene TRBV9; weak D call: TRBD2 (6 bases). In germline, CDR1 is SGDLS, CDR2 YYNGEE. V was cut by 3 bases and J by 6 bases, with 20 bases left in between. CDR3 length: 16 residues. The CDR3 sequence: CASSALGVSRGDTQYF. Here the CDR3 DNA reads TGTGCCAGCAGCGCCCTGGGGGTTTCCCGGGGGGATACGCAGTATTTT. The whole variable domain, filled in from reference TRBV9 and TRBJ2-3, reads DSGVTQTPKHLITATGQRVTLRCSPRSGDLSVYWYQQSLDQGLQFLIQYYNGEERAKGNILERFSAQQFPDLHSELNLSSLELGDSALYFCASSALGVSRGDTQYFGPGTRLTVL.

The sample holds a few counts of this clonotype. The chain is built from TRBV24-1 and TRBJ2-3; 12 bases agree with TRBD2. Germline lookup yields CDR1 KGHDR and CDR2 SFDVKD. The CDR3 covers 18 residues. Trimming removed 9 bases from V and 2 bases from J; junction bases left unmatched: 14. CDR3 bases: TGTGCCACCGCGAGGACTAGCGGGACTCGTTCTTCCACAGATACGCAGTATTTT. Its translation is CATARTSGTRSSTDTQYF.

The chain has TRBV10-3 and TRBJ1-4, with D maybe TRBD1 (6 bases). The CDR3 consists of 15 residues. Trimming removed 6 bases at V and 5 bases at J, with 16 bases between. Germline V CDR1 and CDR2: ENHRY, SYGVKD. Here the CDR3 reads CAISPTGTPNEKLFF. CDR3 bases: TGTGCCATCAGCCCTACCGGGACACCGAATGAAAAACTGTTTTTT.

There are a few counts of this clonotype. The V and J genes are TRBV4-1 and TRBJ2-7; perhaps TRBD2 as D (5 bases). The CDR3 contains 15 residues. The germline gives CDR1 MGHRA, CDR2 YSYEKL. The V end was cut by 1 base, the J end by 4 bases, with 14 bases between. In DNA, the CDR3 is TGCGCCAGCAGCCAAGTCTGGAGTCCGGGGTACGAGCAGTACTTC. It specifies CASSQVWSPGYEQYF.

The V gene is TRBV5-1, the J gene TRBJ2-3; no clear D. This CDR3 region has 15 residues. Deletions cut 7 bases from V and 4 bases from J, with 19 bases between. Germline V gene data show CDR1 as SGHRS and CDR2 as YFSETQ. This CDR3 is CASHPDPSRSDTQYF. DNA for the CDR3: TGCGCCAGCCACCCCGACCCCTCTCGCTCAGATACGCAGTATTTT.

At least ten counts were recorded for this clonotype. The chain has TRBV20-1 and TRBJ1-5; D is uncertain. This CDR3 is built from 12 residues. Germline CDR1 DFQATT, CDR2 SNEGSKA (reference sequence). V was cut by 6 bases and J by 0 bases, with 6 bases left in between. CDR3: CSADDSNQPQHF. In nucleotides, the CDR3 is TGCAGTGCCGACGATAGCAATCAGCCCCAGCATTTT.

This clonotype showed up just a few times. The CDR3 coding sequence is TGTGCCAGCAGTCCCCAAGACAGGGGGAATAGCAATCAGCCCCAGCATTTT. It is translated as CASSPQDRGNSNQPQHF. The gene calls are TRBV6-1 and TRBJ1-5; TRBD1 aligns across 9 bases. In germline, CDR1 is MNHNS, CDR2 SASEGT. The junction had 8 bases not matched to a gene; V was cut back by 5 bases and J by 0 bases. The CDR3 has 17 residues.

The gene calls are TRBV10-2 and TRBJ2-1, with 12 bases matching TRBD2. V was pared by 8 bases and J by 9 bases, with 8 bases of the junction left unmatched. The V gene's germline CDR1 is WSHSY and CDR2 SAAADI. The CDR3 length is 14 residues. The CDR3 bases are TGCGCCAGCCTCTTGGCTAGCGGGAGGGGTGAGCAGTTCTTC. Protein product: CASLLASGRGEQFF.

This clonotype was seen a few times. This sequence joins TRBV12-3 or TRBV12-4 and TRBJ1-6; tentative D call: TRBD1 (5 bases). The CDR3 contains 14 residues. V was clipped by 4 bases and J by 8 bases, with 12 bases between them. The CDR3, as DNA: TGTGCCAGCAGTTCAGACAGCCCCTATTCACCCCTCCACTTT. It specifies CASSSDSPYSPLHF.